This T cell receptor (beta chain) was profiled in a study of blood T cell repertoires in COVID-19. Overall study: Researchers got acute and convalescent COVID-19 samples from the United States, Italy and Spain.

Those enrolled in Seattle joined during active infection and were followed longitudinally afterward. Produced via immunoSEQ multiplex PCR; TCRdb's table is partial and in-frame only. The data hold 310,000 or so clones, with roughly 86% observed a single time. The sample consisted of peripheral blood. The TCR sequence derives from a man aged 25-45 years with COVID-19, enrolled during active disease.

The chain's CDR3 is CASSLTGTATDTQYF. CDR3 nucleotide sequence: TGTGCCAGCAGCCTGACCGGGACAGCCACAGATACGCAGTATTTT. The chain couples TRBV11-2 to TRBJ2-3; 7 bases align to TRBD1. Germline CDR1 is SGHAT and CDR2 is FQNNGV. Losses at the gene ends were 5 bases for V and 2 bases for J; bases not matched to a gene: 7. This CDR3 is built from 15 residues.